A selection of T cell receptor beta chains follows, all from one sample in a study of spatial heterogeneity in lung cancer. TCRdb used MiXCR to reprocess the 5' RACE reads, holding one entry per CDR3 protein. The sample lists 35,000 to 55,000 distinct CDR3 sequences; approximately 7% were seen once. The sample here was PBMCs, taken at surgery. These receptors were obtained from a female donor with early-stage non-small cell lung cancer. The CDR3 runs from the conserved cysteine through the conserved F or W. The order of the fields is D gene, J gene, V gene, clone size, CDR3 DNA, CDR3 protein. D genes are given only for firm matches. Part of the rows lack a size; the others show once, few, many or a class for expanded clones.

.,TRBJ1-1,TRBV6-1,many,TGTGCCAGCAGTCGGACAGACCAAAAGAACACTGAAGCTTTCTTT,CASSRTDQKNTEAFF
TRBD1,TRBJ1-5,TRBV7-9,many,TGTGCCAGCAGCCTCGACCGGGACAGTCCCCAGCATTTT,CASSLDRDSPQHF
TRBD1,TRBJ1-2,TRBV20-1,.,TGCAGTGCAAAACAGGGGTCTTATGGCTACACCTTC,CSAKQGSYGYTF
.,TRBJ2-2,TRBV4-1,many,TGCGCCAGCAGCCAGGGGGTCACCCAAAACACCGGGGAGCTGTTTTTT,CASSQGVTQNTGELFF
.,TRBJ2-6,TRBV6-5,many,TGTGCCAGCAGTTACGGGGGTACAGGGGCCAACGTCCTGACTTTC,CASSYGGTGANVLTF
.,TRBJ2-3,TRBV27,many,TGTGCCAGCAGTATGGGGAACCTAGCGAGGGCAGATACGCAGTATTTT,CASSMGNLARADTQYF
.,TRBJ2-2,TRBV12-3/TRBV12-4,few,TGTGCCAGCAGTTGGTTCGGCGGGGAGCTGTTTTTT,CASSWFGGELFF
.,TRBJ2-1,TRBV12-3/TRBV12-4,many,TGTGCCAGCCGGTCCTACAATGAGCAGTTCTTC,CASRSYNEQFF
.,TRBJ2-1,TRBV30,many,TGTGCCTGGAGTATGGGCGGGGAGCAGTTCTTC,CAWSMGGEQFF
TRBD2,TRBJ2-3,TRBV20-1,many,TGCAGTGCCTGGCCCTCACTAGCGGGTGACACAGATACGCAGTATTTT,CSAWPSLAGDTDTQYF
.,TRBJ1-1,TRBV29-1,many,TGCAGCGTTGAGCTCAGGGGTTTGCCTGAAGCTTTCTTT,CSVELRGLPEAFF
.,TRBJ2-4,TRBV20-1,.,TGCAGTGCCCCCATTGGGGGTAGGGAAAACATTCAGTACTTC,CSAPIGGRENIQYF
.,TRBJ2-1,TRBV10-3,.,TGTGCCATCAGTGAGTCGGGGTTAGGGAACAATGAGCAGTTCTTC,CAISESGLGNNEQFF
.,TRBJ2-5,TRBV10-1,many,TGCGCCAGCAGTGGCCTGGGAAGCGGGCAAGAGACCCAGTACTTC,CASSGLGSGQETQYF
TRBD2,TRBJ2-5,TRBV6-5,.,TGTGCCAGCAGGAAGCGGGGGTTCGGAGAGACCCAGTACTTC,CASRKRGFGETQYF
.,TRBJ1-4,TRBV28,few,TGTGCCACCACAGGGCTTAATGAAAAACTGTTTTTT,CATTGLNEKLFF
TRBD1,TRBJ1-4,TRBV18,many,TGTGCCAGCTCACCACAAGCGGCAGGGGGAGGAAAACTGTTTTTT,CASSPQAAGGGKLFF
.,TRBJ2-3,TRBV12-3/TRBV12-4,.,TGTGCCAGCAGTTTCGCAGATACGCAGTATTTT,CASSFADTQYF
.,TRBJ2-1,TRBV10-3,.,TGTGCCATCAGTGGGGGATTAGCTGTTTCAAATGAGCAGTTCTTC,CAISGGLAVSNEQFF
.,TRBJ1-1,TRBV6-1,few,TGTGCCAGCAGTGAAAACGGGCTATCTGGTTTAGAAGCTTTCTTT,CASSENGLSGLEAFF
.,TRBJ1-5,TRBV12-3/TRBV12-4,many,TGTGCCAGCAGCCCCGAGGGGGGGCCCTATCAGCCCCAGCATTTT,CASSPEGGPYQPQHF
TRBD2,TRBJ2-5,TRBV28,many,TGTGCCAGCAGTTTTGGGACTAGCCCCTTCGAGGACTTC,CASSFGTSPFEDF
.,TRBJ1-2,TRBV18,few,TGTGCCAGCTCACCATCGGGGTCCGACCCCGGGGGCTACACCTTC,CASSPSGSDPGGYTF
.,TRBJ1-5,TRBV20-1,many,TGCAGTGCCCAGGGCCCGCGCAGCAATCAGCCCCAGCATTTT,CSAQGPRSNQPQHF
.,TRBJ2-7,TRBV9,many,TGTGCCAGCAGCGTAGAGCCGGCGGGCACCTACGAGCAGTACTTC,CASSVEPAGTYEQYF
.,TRBJ2-7,TRBV21-1,many,TGTGCCAGCGGCAGGGGTCTCTACGAGCAGTACTTC,CASGRGLYEQYF
.,TRBJ2-7,TRBV27,many,TGTGCCAGCACCCGAACAGGGATATTTACCTACGAGCAGTACTTC,CASTRTGIFTYEQYF
.,TRBJ2-7,TRBV11-2,many,TGTGCCAGCAGCCCGGGACACCCGACGGAGCAGTACTTC,CASSPGHPTEQYF
.,TRBJ1-2,TRBV11-2,many,TGTGCCAGCAGCTTAGTCGGGGGAAATTATGGCTACACCTTC,CASSLVGGNYGYTF
TRBD1,TRBJ1-6,TRBV9,many,TGTGCCAGCAGCCGGGGGACAGGAGGTAATTCACCCCTCCACTTT,CASSRGTGGNSPLHF
.,TRBJ2-7,TRBV19,many,TGTGCCAGTAGTCCGGCCGGGACCCTCTTCGGACACGAGCAGTACTTC,CASSPAGTLFGHEQYF
.,TRBJ2-7,TRBV9,many,TGTGCCAGCGCAGGGGTCAGCTCCTACGAGCAGTACTTC,CASAGVSSYEQYF
.,TRBJ1-6,TRBV5-1,many,TGCGCCAGCAGCTTGGACCCAGGGCGCGGGAATTCACCCCTCCACTTT,CASSLDPGRGNSPLHF
TRBD1,TRBJ2-1,TRBV5-1,many,TGCGCCAGCAGCGGAGGACAGGGGGGGTATGAGCAGTTCTTC,CASSGGQGGYEQFF
.,TRBJ1-6,TRBV7-2,few,TGTGCCAGCAGCTTAGTCGTTTCGGATAATTCACCCCTCCACTTT,CASSLVVSDNSPLHF
TRBD1,TRBJ1-1,TRBV7-3,many,TGTGCCAGCAGCCCAGGACAGGGGAAAGCTTTCTTT,CASSPGQGKAFF
TRBD1,TRBJ1-1,TRBV18,.,TGTGCCAGCTCCGGGACAGGGGTCGGAGTCACTGAAGCTTTCTTT,CASSGTGVGVTEAFF
TRBD2,TRBJ2-1,TRBV7-9,many,TGTGCCAGCAGAGGACTAGCGGGGGCGTACAATGAGCAGTTCTTC,CASRGLAGAYNEQFF
.,TRBJ2-2,TRBV6-5,.,TGTGCCAGCAGTTGGGGAGGGGGGGCGACCGGGGAGCTGTTTTTT,CASSWGGGATGELFF
.,TRBJ1-6,TRBV7-9,.,TGTGCCAGCAGCCAAGAGGGCCCCCTCCACTTT,CASSQEGPLHF
.,TRBJ1-2,TRBV10-2,many,TGCGCCAGCAGTGAGCAGTCGGCTTATGGCTACACCTTC,CASSEQSAYGYTF
.,TRBJ1-1,TRBV6-5,many,TGTGCCAGCAAGGGGGACGAAGCTTTCTTT,CASKGDEAFF
.,TRBJ2-3,TRBV7-2,.,TGTGCCAGCAGCTTGGCTGGGGTGGGTACGCAGTATTTT,CASSLAGVGTQYF
.,TRBJ2-2,TRBV29-1,many,TGCAGCGTTGAGTATGGCGGAGTCGGTGGGGAGCTGTTTTTT,CSVEYGGVGGELFF
.,TRBJ1-6,TRBV6-2/TRBV6-3,.,TGTGCCAGCAAGGATTTCAGTGCGACCAAATCACCCCTCCACTTT,CASKDFSATKSPLHF
TRBD1,TRBJ1-2,TRBV30,few,TGTGCCTGGAGTTGGGGAGGACAGGGGGCCCCTAACTATGGCTACACCTTC,CAWSWGGQGAPNYGYTF
.,TRBJ2-5,TRBV2,many,TGTGCCAGCAGTCCCCGCCGGGTGGAGACCCAGTACTTC,CASSPRRVETQYF
.,TRBJ2-5,TRBV6-5,many,TGTGCCAGCAGCCCCGGGACGCTACCCCCCGTACAAGAGACCCAGTACTTC,CASSPGTLPPVQETQYF
.,TRBJ2-3,TRBV2,.,TGTGCCAGCAGTGAAGCCAGTGCTACTAGCACAGATACGCAGTATTTT,CASSEASATSTDTQYF
TRBD1,TRBJ2-3,TRBV2,.,TGTGCCAGCAGCCAGGACAGGGGGCAAGATACGCAGTATTTT,CASSQDRGQDTQYF
.,TRBJ2-5,TRBV4-1,many,TGCGCCAGCAGCCAAGGCCCGGGACAAGAGACCCAGTACTTC,CASSQGPGQETQYF
TRBD1,TRBJ2-3,TRBV10-3,few,TGTGCCATCAGTACACAGGGGGCAGATACGCAGTATTTT,CAISTQGADTQYF
.,TRBJ1-1,TRBV9,many,TGTGCCAGCAGCCCGGGAGACAGTTATGGCACTGAAGCTTTCTTT,CASSPGDSYGTEAFF
TRBD1,TRBJ1-4,TRBV5-1,.,TGCGCCAGCAGAGGACAGGAGGCAGCAACTAATGAAAAACTGTTTTTT,CASRGQEAATNEKLFF
.,TRBJ2-5,TRBV29-1,many,TGCAGCGTTCCACCTCCCTCGGGGCAGCAAGAGACCCAGTACTTC,CSVPPPSGQQETQYF